Below are 18 T cell receptor beta chains sequenced from a single sample in a study of T cells in Graves' hyperthyroidism and ophthalmopathy (dated by TCRdb to the late 2010s). Library preparation employed multiplex PCR. TCRdb records Illumina HiSeq 2000 as the sequencer. The TCR beta CDR3 regions were amplified from RNA transcripts. The first round of RT-PCR for the TCR CDR3 was performed with the HTBI primer set and the Qiagen OneStep RT-PCR kit. TCRdb itself trimmed the public reads at Q25 with fastp, ran MiXCR and retained productive beta chains. Every distinct CDR3 protein forms one entry, paired with its most common genes and DNA. The sample contains a few hundred thousand distinct CDR3 sequences, 18% of them found a single time. The biggest ten clones account for 44% of the sample. Sequences were obtained from blood. Every receptor here comes from a man between 40 and 49 years old with Graves' hyperthyroidism.

About this clonotype itself: This may stem from a read error, because a much larger clone lies one nucleotide away. The chain uses TRBV5-5 and TRBJ2-5; D is unresolved. This CDR3 is built from 14 residues. In germline, CDR1 is SGHKS, CDR2 YYEKEE (reference sequence). The CDR3 loop is CASSQDLAQETRYF. The DNA for the CDR3 is TGTGCCAGCAGCCAAGATCTGGCCCAAGAGACCCGGTACTTC.

This clonotype showed up many times. V gene TRBV5-8 combines with J gene TRBJ1-1; no clear D. There are 13 residues in the CDR3. Germline loops: CDR1 SGHTS, CDR2 YDEGEE. The ends were cut back, 4 bases at V and 7 bases at J, with 14 bases in the middle. Written as DNA, the CDR3 is TGTGCCAGCAGCGCCTGGTCTGTTAATGAAGCTTTCTTT. Translation gives CASSAWSVNEAFF.

A word on this clonotype: A read error is possible here, since a much larger clone lies one base away. The rearrangement uses TRBV7-3 and TRBJ1-2; D possibly corresponds to TRBD1 (5 bases). This CDR3 comprises 12 residues. CDR1 and CDR2 (germline): SGHTA, FQGTGA. CDR3 in DNA: TGTGCCAGCAGCGCCGACAGCTATAGCTACACCTTC. Amino acid sequence: CASSADSYSYTF.

This clonotype was seen ten or more times. The V call is TRBV2, the J call TRBJ1-4, with 7 bases matching TRBD1. Germline-derived CDR1 and CDR2 are SNHLY and FYNNEI. V lost 7 bases and J lost 7; bases outside the gene matches: 6. This CDR3 is built from 13 residues. This CDR3 is CASTGTVGEKLFF. The CDR3 bases are TGTGCCAGCACTGGGACAGTGGGTGAAAAACTGTTTTTT.

This clonotype was found many times. The V call is TRBV6-1, the J call TRBJ1-1, with 10 bases that match TRBD1. The length of the CDR3 is 14 residues. Per germline, CDR1 MNHNS and CDR2 SASEGT. V was clipped by 4 bases and J by 5 bases; unmatched bases: 4. The chain's CDR3 is CASSAGTGVTEAFF. CDR3 coding DNA: TGTGCCAGCAGTGCCGGGACAGGGGTTACTGAAGCTTTCTTT.

This clonotype has ten or more counts. An end of the junction differs from the germline gene, which may be a read error. The genes are TRBV7-7 and TRBJ2-5; no reliable D call. CDR1 is SSHAT and CDR2 is FNYEAQ in the germline V gene (reference sequence). The CDR3 totals 14 residues. The CDR3 DNA follows: TGTGCTAGCAGCTTAGCCGACGGTCAAGAGACCCAGTACTTC. Translation gives CASSLADGQETQYF.

This clonotype was counted ten times or more. The chain employs TRBV3-1 and TRBJ1-1; 7 bases align to TRBD1. The CDR3 has 14 residues. Germline V lookup: CDR1 LGHDT, CDR2 YNNKEL (reference sequence). With 4 bases clipped from V and 3 bases from J, the junction kept 5 bases outside the gene matches. The CDR3 DNA reads TGTGCCAGCAGCCGTTCCACAGGGGACACTGAAGCTTTCTTT. Translating it yields CASSRSTGDTEAFF.

This clonotype was recorded at least ten times. This chain uses TRBV20-1 with TRBJ2-6; 8 bases fit TRBD1. V shed 4 bases and J 2 bases; nucleotides not matched to a gene: 10. Germline V CDR1 and CDR2: DFQATT, SNEGSKA (reference sequence). The CDR3 runs to 17 residues. The CDR3 region has the DNA TGCAGTGCTACCGGACAGGGTGTTGTTCCTGGGGCCAACGTCCTGACTTTC. It translates to CSATGQGVVPGANVLTF.

The V gene is TRBV28, the J gene TRBJ2-7; D call uncertain. CDR3 length: 16 residues. Per germline, CDR1 MDHEN and CDR2 SYDVKM. V was pared by 3 bases and J by 0 bases, with 15 bases between. The CDR3 sequence is CASSLCFPGYSYEQYF. The CDR3 DNA reads TGTGCCAGCAGTTTGTGCTTCCCCGGCTACTCCTACGAGCAGTACTTC.

The genes are TRBV19 and TRBJ1-5, with TRBD1 matching over 7 bases. With 1 base clipped from V and 7 bases from J, the junction kept 10 bases outside the gene matches. Germline CDR1 LNHDA, CDR2 SQIVND (reference sequence). The CDR3 consists of 16 residues. The CDR3: CASSIGRGQSRQPQHF. The DNA for the CDR3 is TGTGCCAGTAGTATAGGGAGGGGGCAGTCTCGGCAGCCCCAGCATTTT.

This clonotype has ten or more counts. The chain employs TRBV30 and TRBJ1-4; D is ambiguous. CDR1 is GTSNPN and CDR2 is SVGIG in the germline V gene (reference sequence). This CDR3 is 12 amino acids long. Trimming removed 5 bases from V and 8 bases from J, with 12 bases in between. The CDR3 bases are TGTGCCTGGGCGGTCCTTGCAGAAAAACTGTTTTTT. Protein: CAWAVLAEKLFF. Using reference TRBV30 and TRBJ1-4 for the parts outside the CDR3, the full variable domain is SQTIHQWPATLVQPVGSPLSLECTVEGTSNPNLYWYRQAAGRGLQLLFYSVGIGQISSEVPQNLSASRPQDRQFILSSKKLLLSDSGFYLCAWAVLAEKLFFGSGTQLSVL.

This clonotype was recorded at least ten times. This rearrangement joins TRBV2 to TRBJ1-1; TRBD1 is a possible D gene (6 bases). CDR3 length equals 16 residues. With 8 bases removed from V and 0 bases from J, the gap between germline ends came to 19 bases. Germline V lookup: CDR1 SNHLY, CDR2 FYNNEI. The CDR3 DNA follows: TGTGCCAGCGGGGGGCAGGGAGCAGGTATGAACACTGAAGCTTTCTTT. Encoded protein: CASGGQGAGMNTEAFF.

This clonotype was picked up many times. The chain couples TRBV12-3 or TRBV12-4 to TRBJ2-5; D is undetermined. The V and J ends lost 5 bases and 4 bases respectively, with 14 bases between them. The CDR3 runs 14 residues. CDR3 sequence (DNA): TGTGCCAGCAGTCACGGCGTGGTTCGAGAGACCCAGTACTTC. This encodes CASSHGVVRETQYF.

The sample holds many counts of this clonotype. The V call is TRBV28, the J call TRBJ2-7; 9 positions match TRBD1. The CDR3 is 15 amino acids. The J segment lost 4 bases and the V segment lost 2 bases, leaving 6 bases of the junction unmatched. Germline V lookup: CDR1 MDHEN, CDR2 SYDVKM. In DNA, the CDR3 is TGTGCCAGCAGTTTAGGGGGGACAGGGATATACGAGCAGTACTTC. This translates into CASSLGGTGIYEQYF. Combining the CDR3 with reference TRBV28 and TRBJ2-7 gives the whole variable domain DVKVTQSSRYLVKRTGEKVFLECVQDMDHENMFWYRQDPGLGLRLIYFSYDVKMKEKGDIPEGYSVSREKKERFSLILESASTNQTSMYLCASSLGGTGIYEQYFGPGTRLTVT.

The rearrangement uses TRBV24-1 and TRBJ2-3, with D possibly TRBD1 on 6 matching bases. Germline CDR1 is KGHDR and CDR2 is SFDVKD. The ends were cut back, 3 bases at V and 1 base at J, with 13 bases in the middle. The CDR3 covers 16 residues. In DNA form, the CDR3 reads TGTGCCACCAGTGATCCGACAGGAATTGGCACAGATACGCAGTATTTT. Protein: CATSDPTGIGTDTQYF.

This clonotype was seen ten or more times. CDR3 coding DNA: TGTGCCAGCAGCTTAGAAAGAAATCAGCCCCAGCATTTT. This gives the protein CASSLERNQPQHF. The chain employs TRBV7-2 and TRBJ1-5; D is uncertain. The CDR3 is 13 residues long. V was trimmed by 1 base and J by 4 bases, leaving 5 bases between them. CDR1 is SGHTA and CDR2 is FQGNSA in the germline V gene.

This clonotype has only one observation. V usage is TRBV13 and J usage is TRBJ2-2; TRBD2 might be the D (5 bases). Germline loops: CDR1 PRHDT, CDR2 FYEKMQ (reference sequence). Trimming pared 5 bases from V and 5 bases from J, leaving 21 bases between. The CDR3 is 17 residues long. The CDR3, as DNA: TGTGCCAGCAGCGCTGAACGGAGGACTGCGGATACCGGGGAGCTGTTTTTT. Protein product: CASSAERRTADTGELFF.

The rearrangement links TRBV7-3 to TRBJ2-7; perhaps TRBD2 as D (6 bases). Germline values: CDR1 SGHTA, CDR2 FQGTGA. This CDR3 contains 14 residues. V was shortened by 4 bases and J by 6 bases, with 16 bases between the two germline ends. The CDR3 DNA follows: TGTGCCAGCAGCTCGCGGAGGGGTGCGGGCGAGCAGTACTTC. Amino acids: CASSSRRGAGEQYF.